These 21 T cell receptor beta chains came from one sample sequenced in a study of T cell responses to AZD1222 COVID-19 vaccine. Some clones are missing from TCRdb's copy, which holds only in-frame ones; the method was immunoSEQ multiplex PCR. The data contain 150,000 or so clones, around 94% of them singletons. The sample in question was peripheral blood, obtained on day 0 of AZD1222 vaccination. All receptors derive from an adult in good health.

The chain couples TRBV3-1 (or the pseudogene TRBV3-2) to TRBJ2-5, with TRBD2 identical over 14 bases. This CDR3 has 17 residues. CDR1 and CDR2 (germline): LGHDT, YNNKEL (reference sequence). With V trimmed by 3 bases and J by 7 bases, 10 bases remained unmatched. Here the CDR3 DNA reads TGTGCCAGCAGCCAGCCGGGACTAGCGGGGGTTCATGGGACCCAGTACTTC. Translation gives CASSQPGLAGVHGTQYF.

The chain links TRBV19 to TRBJ1-5; D perhaps matches TRBD1 (6 bases). The CDR3 spans 12 residues. Germline-derived CDR1 and CDR2 are LNHDA and SQIVND (reference sequence). V lost 6 bases, J lost 6 bases, and 9 bases lay in between. The CDR3, as DNA: TGTGCCAGTAGCACAGGGACTCAGCCCCAGCATTTT. It yields the protein CASSTGTQPQHF.

The chain combines TRBV6-2 or TRBV6-3 with TRBJ2-7, with 9 bases lining up with TRBD1. The CDR3 has 15 amino acids. Germline assignment: CDR1 MNHEY and CDR2 SVGEGT. J gave up 3 bases and V 6 bases, and 9 bases lay outside the gene matches. Here the CDR3 reads CASSTQTGGDYEQYF. As DNA, the CDR3 is TGTGCCAGCAGCACCCAGACAGGGGGTGACTACGAGCAGTACTTC.

The J gene is TRBJ2-7, the V gene TRBV5-4; 10 nucleotides match TRBD1. This CDR3 is built from 17 residues. The germline CDR1 and CDR2 sequences are SGHNT and YYREEE (reference sequence). With V trimmed by 3 bases and J by 4 bases, 13 bases remained unmatched. CDR3 coding DNA: TGTGCCAGCAGCTCCTTTGGGGCGACAGGGGGCAAGTACGAGCAGTACTTC. This sequence encodes CASSSFGATGGKYEQYF.

The rearrangement uses TRBV19 and TRBJ2-5; the D is unclear. Trimming took 1 base from V and 5 from J, leaving 11 bases between them. Germline CDR1 and CDR2: LNHDA and SQIVND (reference sequence). This CDR3 comprises 14 residues. The CDR3 nucleotides are TGTGCCAGTAGTATAGCTGGGATCTGGGAGACCCAGTACTTC. It encodes CASSIAGIWETQYF.

The chain uses TRBV27 and TRBJ1-5, with D possibly TRBD1 on 5 matching bases. Trimming took off 2 bases at V and 7 bases at J, with 15 bases between the two ends. The CDR3 length is 15 residues. Germline CDR1 reads MNHEY; CDR2 reads SMNVEV (reference sequence). The DNA of the CDR3 is TGTGCCAGCAGTTTAAGGGGTGTCGAACGGCAGCCCCAGCATTTT. Amino acids: CASSLRGVERQPQHF.

The gene calls are TRBV4-1 and TRBJ1-2; a weak D match, TRBD1 (5 bases). This CDR3 comprises 14 residues. CDR1 is MGHRA, CDR2 YSYEKL, per germline. V dropped 4 bases and J dropped 6 bases, with 15 bases sitting between them. The CDR3 DNA reads as TGCGCCAGCAGCCGGGGTGGGACTCGGGATGGCTACACCTTC. It is translated as CASSRGGTRDGYTF.

This chain links TRBV7-8 with TRBJ2-1, with 7 bases that match TRBD1. CDR3 size: 15 residues. Germline V gives CDR1 SGHVS, CDR2 FQNEAQ. V trimming: 4 bases; J trimming: 2 bases; junction bases outside the gene matches: 5. The DNA for the CDR3 is TGTGCCAGCAGCTCGGGACAGCCAGCCTACAATGAGCAGTTCTTC. Amino acids: CASSSGQPAYNEQFF.

The V gene is TRBV5-4, the J gene TRBJ2-7; 8 bases agree with TRBD2. Trimming at V came to 5 bases and at J to 3 bases, leaving 13 bases not matched to a gene. Looked up from germline, CDR1 is SGHNT and CDR2 is YYREEE (reference sequence). This CDR3 region has 16 residues. DNA of the CDR3: TGTGCCAGCAGTCCGGGGGTAGCGGGGACCATCTACGAGCAGTACTTC. Its protein product is CASSPGVAGTIYEQYF.

This sequence joins TRBV5-4 and TRBJ1-6, with 8 bases fitting TRBD1. This CDR3 is 17 amino acids long. Trimming took 5 bases from V and 10 from J; bases not matched to a gene: 17. The V gene's germline CDR1 is SGHNT and CDR2 YYREEE (reference sequence). CDR3 region: CASSLLRQGRVISPLHF. CDR3 sequence (DNA): TGTGCCAGCAGTTTGCTCAGACAGGGGCGAGTTATATCACCCCTCCACTTT.

The table lists this clone with a count of one. The chain couples TRBV6-1 to TRBJ1-4; 11 nucleotides match TRBD1. This CDR3 is built from 15 residues. The trim removed 2 bases at V and 8 bases at J, leaving 4 bases unmatched. CDR1 and CDR2 (germline): MNHNS, SASEGT. CDR3 sequence reads: CASSETGQGGEKLFF. The CDR3 nucleotides read TGTGCCAGCAGTGAAACGGGACAGGGGGGCGAAAAACTGTTTTTT.

The rearrangement joins TRBV5-4 to TRBJ1-2; 8 bases are a match to TRBD1. The CDR3 spans 14 residues. Trimming cost V 5 bases and J 4 bases; bases outside gene matches: 7. Germline V CDR1 and CDR2: SGHNT, YYREEE (reference sequence). The CDR3 sequence: CASRSQGTGYGYTF. The CDR3 DNA reads as TGTGCCAGCAGATCACAAGGGACAGGCTATGGCTACACCTTC.

The chain recombines TRBV6-5 with TRBJ1-2, with D hard to call. This CDR3 is built from 13 residues. Trimming took 6 bases from V and 2 from J, leaving 10 bases between them. Looked up from germline, CDR1 is MNHEY and CDR2 is SVGAGI. This CDR3 reads CASRDPTNYGYTF. CDR3 nucleotides: TGTGCCAGCAGGGACCCTACCAACTATGGCTACACCTTC.

The chain uses TRBV30 and TRBJ2-5, with D unresolved. CDR3 length equals 13 residues. V was cut by 0 bases and J by 5 bases, with 10 bases left in between. The germline CDR1 and CDR2 sequences are GTSNPN and SVGIG (reference sequence). CDR3 amino acids: CAWSVYVLETQYF. Written as DNA, the CDR3 is TGTGCCTGGAGTGTTTATGTACTGGAGACCCAGTACTTC.

The rearrangement joins TRBV10-1 to TRBJ1-2; D unclear. The CDR3 consists of 12 residues. The V gene lost 5 bases and the J gene lost 4 bases, with 8 bases spanning the gap. Germline V gives CDR1 WNHNN, CDR2 SYGVQD (reference sequence). DNA of the CDR3: TGCGCCAGCAGTAAAAAGTGCTATGGCTACACCTTC. Protein: CASSKKCYGYTF.

The rearrangement joins TRBV6-5 to TRBJ1-5; D is ambiguous. This CDR3 is built from 14 residues. V lost 0 bases and J 0 bases, leaving 3 bases between the germline ends. CDR1 is MNHEY, CDR2 SVGAGI, per germline. CDR3 sequence: CASSYSYSNQPQHF. The CDR3 region has the DNA TGTGCCAGCAGTTACTCCTATAGCAATCAGCCCCAGCATTTT.

V gene TRBV5-1 combines with J gene TRBJ2-7; D may be TRBD1 or TRBD2 (5 bases each). Germline CDR1 and CDR2: SGHRS and YFSETQ. The length of the CDR3 is 13 residues. V shed 4 bases and J shed 5 bases, with 13 bases lying between them. The CDR3 bases are TGCGCCAGCAGCGGGACGGGTTTCCACGAGCAGTACTTC. This encodes CASSGTGFHEQYF.

The gene calls are TRBV11-2 and TRBJ1-2; 7 positions match TRBD1. This CDR3 has 15 amino acids. Germline V lookup: CDR1 SGHAT, CDR2 FQNNGV. Unmatched junction bases numbered 9, after V lost 6 bases and J lost 2 bases. CDR3 bases: TGTGCCAGCAGACGAATCGGGGGACAGAACTATGGCTACACCTTC. Encoded protein: CASRRIGGQNYGYTF.

The chain joins TRBV6-2 or TRBV6-3 to TRBJ2-7, with 8 nucleotides matching TRBD1. Germline trimming cut 2 bases from V and 3 bases from J; bases unmatched to any gene: 6. The CDR3 has 15 amino acids. Looked up from germline, CDR1 is MNHEY and CDR2 is SVGEGT. The CDR3 here is CASSYPITGGYEQYF. CDR3 DNA sequence: TGTGCCAGCAGTTACCCAATAACAGGGGGCTACGAGCAGTACTTC.

J is TRBJ1-6 and V is TRBV19, with a possible D match to TRBD1 (5 bases). V lost 6 bases, J lost 4 bases, and 13 bases lay in between. The CDR3 covers 15 residues. Germline CDR1 reads LNHDA; CDR2 reads SQIVND (reference sequence). CDR3 loop: CASRTGTLYNSPLHF. DNA of the CDR3: TGTGCCAGTAGGACCGGGACTCTTTATAATTCACCCCTCCACTTT.

The rearrangement links TRBV9 to TRBJ1-2; D possibly corresponds to TRBD1 (5 bases). The CDR3 is made up of 15 amino acids. The germline V and J ends were trimmed by 0 bases and 1 base, with 10 bases remaining between them. CDR1 SGDLS and CDR2 YYNGEE come from the germline V gene. The CDR3 bases are TGTGCCAGCAGCGTAGCAGGAGGGGATAACTATGGCTACACCTTC. Amino acid sequence: CASSVAGGDNYGYTF.